This is a list of T cell receptor beta chains from one sample in a study of T and B cells in COVID-19 patients. TCRdb passed the multiplex PCR reads through MiXCR, listing each CDR3 protein once. The sample carries approximately 16,000 distinct CDR3 sequences, under 35% recorded once. Sequencing was done on a sample of blood. These receptors were collected from a human donor who had recovered from COVID-19. Each CDR3 is given with its conserved first and last residue. D genes are given only for firm matches. The size field is filled for only some rows; it gives once, few, many or a size class.

cdr3_aa,cdr3_nt,clone_size,j_call,v_call,d_call
CSARTGQGLSRYTF,TGCAGTGCTAGGACGGGACAGGGTCTTAGCCGCTACACCTTC,-,TRBJ1-2,TRBV20-1,TRBD1
CVSSPRRGGAANEQYF,TGTGTTAGCAGTCCACGTCGGGGGGGGGCCGCGAACGAGCAGTACTTC,-,TRBJ2-7,TRBV12-3/TRBV12-4,TRBD2
CASSNTRAEQFF,TGTGCCAGCAGCAACACCCGGGCTGAGCAGTTCTTC,medium-sized,TRBJ2-1,TRBV11-1,-
CASSYGGAEAFF,TGTGCCAGCAGTTACGGAGGCGCTGAAGCTTTCTTT,-,TRBJ1-1,TRBV6-5,-
CASSPRGSNQPQHF,TGTGCCAGCTCACCACGGGGGAGCAATCAGCCCCAGCATTTT,many,TRBJ1-5,TRBV18,-
CSARPGGETQYF,TGCAGTGCTAGACCCGGCGGGGAGACCCAGTACTTC,-,TRBJ2-5,TRBV20-1,-
CASSAGYGVDQPQHF,TGTGCCAGCAGTGCAGGGTACGGGGTTGATCAGCCCCAGCATTTT,-,TRBJ1-5,TRBV7-9,-
CASISGKPPLGQPQHF,TGTGCCAGTATATCGGGGAAGCCCCCTCTTGGTCAGCCCCAGCATTTT,few,TRBJ1-5,TRBV6-2/TRBV6-3,-
CASSLTGEDTQYF,TGTGCCAGCAGTTTAACGGGTGAAGATACGCAGTATTTT,medium-sized,TRBJ2-3,TRBV27,-
CASIGQGNSPLHF,TGTGCCAGCATCGGACAGGGGAATTCACCCCTCCACTTT,many,TRBJ1-6,TRBV6-6,TRBD1
CASSIVRNQPQHF,TGTGCCAGTAGTATAGTGCGAAATCAGCCCCAGCATTTT,many,TRBJ1-5,TRBV19,-
CASSPPSVSGNTIYF,TGTGCCAGCTCACCACCCTCCGTGAGTGGAAACACCATATATTTT,few,TRBJ1-3,TRBV18,-
CASSRLANEQFF,TGTGCCAGTAGTCGTCTAGCCAATGAGCAGTTCTTC,medium-sized,TRBJ2-1,TRBV19,-
CAWSVERRVGAFF,TGTGCCTGGAGTGTAGAAAGGAGGGTTGGAGCTTTCTTT,-,TRBJ1-1,TRBV30,-
CASSEDRAGNSPLHF,TGTGCCAGCAGTGAAGACAGGGCTGGTAATTCACCCCTCCACTTT,-,TRBJ1-6,TRBV6-1,-
CASSRGVNTGELFF,TGTGCCAGCTCGAGGGGGGTAAACACCGGGGAGCTGTTTTTT,-,TRBJ2-2,TRBV7-9,-
CASSLLNFAGELFF,TGTGCCAGCAGCCTACTTAATTTCGCCGGGGAGCTGTTTTTT,few,TRBJ2-2,TRBV7-2,-
CASSYKTGYEQYF,TGTGCCAGCAGTTACAAGACAGGGTACGAGCAGTACTTC,many,TRBJ2-7,TRBV6-5,TRBD1
CASSLLAGEGTGELFF,TGTGCCAGCAGCTTGCTAGCGGGGGAGGGAACCGGGGAGCTGTTTTTT,-,TRBJ2-2,TRBV5-6,TRBD2
CASRTDRGRGTQYF,TGTGCCAGCAGAACCGACAGGGGGAGGGGGACCCAGTACTTC,many,TRBJ2-5,TRBV6-5,TRBD1
CASSIRENTEAFF,TGTGCCAGTAGTATAAGAGAGAACACTGAAGCTTTCTTT,many,TRBJ1-1,TRBV19,-
CASSTAQGAYTEAFF,TGTGCCAGCAGCACCGCGCAGGGGGCCTACACTGAAGCTTTCTTT,few,TRBJ1-1,TRBV5-6,TRBD1
CASSLQRGDSPLHF,TGTGCCAGCAGCCTCCAGCGGGGGGATTCACCCCTCCACTTT,few,TRBJ1-6,TRBV27,-
CAIGGLGGPSTYNEQFF,TGTGCCATCGGGGGACTGGGGGGCCCAAGCACCTACAATGAGCAGTTCTTC,few,TRBJ2-1,TRBV10-3,-
CASSWDRAQPQHF,TGTGCCAGCAGCTGGGACAGGGCGCAGCCCCAGCATTTT,-,TRBJ1-5,TRBV6-6,TRBD1
CASSFLGVAGNSPLHF,TGTGCCAGCAGTTTCCTGGGGGTCGCGGGGAATTCACCCCTCCACTTT,medium-sized,TRBJ1-6,TRBV12-3/TRBV12-4,-
CASSLASGRAGEQYF,TGTGCCAGCAGCTTGGCTAGCGGGAGGGCCGGCGAGCAGTACTTC,medium-sized,TRBJ2-7,TRBV5-5,TRBD2
CASSILAGGPHEQYF,TGTGCCAGTAGTATCCTAGCGGGAGGGCCCCACGAGCAGTACTTC,-,TRBJ2-7,TRBV19,TRBD2
CASSPRTSGAYEQYF,TGTGCCAGCTCACCTCGGACTAGCGGGGCCTACGAGCAGTACTTC,-,TRBJ2-7,TRBV18,TRBD2
CASSYSPSSGTDMDEQYF,TGTGCCAGCAGTTACTCCCCCAGTAGTGGGACTGATATGGACGAGCAGTACTTC,many,TRBJ2-7,TRBV6-5,-
CAWSTGTGGGYEQYF,TGTGCCTGGAGTACTGGGACAGGGGGGGGATACGAGCAGTACTTC,many,TRBJ2-7,TRBV30,TRBD1
CASRPRDREIYEQYF,TGTGCCAGCAGACCCCGGGACAGAGAGATCTACGAGCAGTACTTC,many,TRBJ2-7,TRBV27,TRBD1
CASSFGGLGAQYF,TGTGCCAGCAGTTTTGGGGGGCTCGGGGCGCAGTATTTT,few,TRBJ2-3,TRBV27,-
CASTLRGAGTEAFF,TGTGCCAGCACCTTACGGGGCGCGGGCACTGAAGCTTTCTTT,-,TRBJ1-1,TRBV7-2,-
CATSRTPGLAGNRGETQYF,TGTGCCACCAGCAGAACCCCGGGACTAGCGGGGAATCGGGGAGAGACCCAGTACTTC,-,TRBJ2-5,TRBV15,TRBD2
CSVGGGLYGYTF,TGCAGCGTTGGGGGGGGTCTCTATGGCTACACCTTC,-,TRBJ1-2,TRBV29-1,-
CSAPRPGLAEETQYF,TGCAGTGCGCCCCGACCGGGACTAGCGGAAGAGACCCAGTACTTC,-,TRBJ2-5,TRBV20-1,TRBD2
CARKTESNQPQHF,TGTGCCCGAAAAACAGAGAGCAATCAGCCCCAGCATTTT,-,TRBJ1-5,TRBV30,-
CASSLVTATNYGYTF,TGTGCCAGCAGTTTGGTAACAGCCACTAACTATGGCTACACCTTC,few,TRBJ1-2,TRBV12-3/TRBV12-4,-
CASSPNLGGAETQYF,TGTGCCAGCAGCCCGAATCTAGGGGGAGCAGAGACCCAGTACTTC,-,TRBJ2-5,TRBV7-9,-
CASSIRAHGTEAFF,TGTGCCAGTAGTATCCGCGCCCACGGCACTGAAGCTTTCTTT,medium-sized,TRBJ1-1,TRBV19,-
CASSGSGSGSEADTQYF,TGTGCCAGCAGCGGTAGCGGGAGTGGTAGCGAGGCAGATACGCAGTATTTT,-,TRBJ2-3,TRBV7-6,TRBD2
CASGRRTYEQYF,TGTGCCAGCGGACGTAGAACCTACGAGCAGTACTTC,few,TRBJ2-7,TRBV27,-
CASSLDDRGREQYF,TGTGCCAGCAGCTTAGATGACAGGGGGCGCGAGCAGTACTTC,-,TRBJ2-7,TRBV7-6,TRBD1
CASSLGETQYF,TGTGCCAGCAGTTTAGGAGAGACCCAGTACTTC,medium-sized,TRBJ2-5,TRBV12-3/TRBV12-4,-
CASSLGSGINTIYF,TGCGCCAGCAGCTTGGGTTCAGGGATAAACACCATATATTTT,-,TRBJ1-3,TRBV5-1,-